Listed below are T cell receptor beta chains from one sample, sequenced in a study of CD8 T cells in ankylosing spondylitis. TCRdb passed the 5' RACE reads through MiXCR, listing each CDR3 protein once. In the table there are hundreds of thousands of distinct CDR3 sequences, less than 9.5% of which are singletons. What was sequenced was blood, either unsorted or a sorted T cell fraction (not recorded which). These TCRs come from a female donor with ankylosing spondylitis or in good health (not recorded which). Both conserved end residues are part of each CDR3. D genes are given only for firm matches. Expanded clones are given a class, and other clones once, few, many or no size at all.

TRBD2 . TRBJ2-2 TRBV14 CASSLRRGGWTGELFF TGTGCCAGCAGCCTCAGGCGGGGGGGCTGGACCGGGGAGCTGTTTTTT
. many TRBJ1-1 TRBV20-1 CSGKGSTEAFF TGCAGTGGAAAGGGGAGCACTGAAGCTTTCTTT
. . TRBJ1-2 TRBV29-1 CSVPGGDYGYTF TGCAGCGTTCCCGGGGGGGACTATGGCTACACCTTC
. few TRBJ2-1 TRBV30 CAWSVLSASYNEQFF TGTGCCTGGAGTGTACTCTCCGCTTCCTACAATGAGCAGTTCTTC
. many TRBJ2-3 TRBV5-4 CASSPRVLGGDTQYF TGTGCCAGCAGCCCCCGGGTGTTAGGGGGAGATACGCAGTATTTT
. many TRBJ1-2 TRBV7-2 CASSLDGPNDGGYTF TGTGCCAGCAGCTTAGACGGGCCCAATGACGGTGGCTACACCTTC
TRBD1 few TRBJ1-2 TRBV7-2 CASSTTGTGVNGYTF TGTGCCAGCAGCACCACCGGGACAGGGGTTAATGGCTACACCTTC
. many TRBJ2-7 TRBV2 CATRLYYEQYF TGTGCCACCCGGTTGTACTACGAGCAGTACTTC
. few TRBJ2-1 TRBV11-2 CASSPWAWGDAYNEQFF TGTGCCAGCAGCCCCTGGGCTTGGGGGGACGCCTACAATGAGCAGTTCTTC
TRBD1 many TRBJ2-1 TRBV5-5 CASSAGTGVGEQFF TGTGCCAGCAGCGCCGGGACAGGGGTTGGTGAGCAGTTCTTC
. many TRBJ2-3 TRBV7-6 CASSPYSTDTQYF TGTGCCAGCAGCCCGTATAGCACAGATACGCAGTATTTT
. few TRBJ1-2 TRBV20-1 CSCGAGLGYTF TGCAGTTGTGGGGCAGGGCTCGGCTACACCTTC
. few TRBJ2-1 TRBV7-8 CASSLAEFNWQFF TGTGCCAGCAGCTTAGCGGAGTTCAATTGGCAGTTCTTC
. few TRBJ2-2 TRBV7-2 CASSLIQGLTGELFF TGTGCCAGCAGCTTGATTCAGGGGTTGACCGGGGAGCTGTTTTTT
. few TRBJ1-2 TRBV7-2 CASSLAVLDGYTF TGTGCCAGCAGCTTAGCAGTTCTAGATGGCTACACCTTC
TRBD2 many TRBJ2-2 TRBV20-1 CSELAGENTGELFF TGCAGCGAACTAGCGGGAGAGAACACCGGGGAGCTGTTTTTT
. many TRBJ2-7 TRBV12-3/TRBV12-4 CASSLAYRRQDEQYF TGTGCCAGCAGTTTAGCCTACCGTCGGCAAGACGAGCAGTACTTC
. many TRBJ2-7 TRBV29-1 CSVRHPGSEQYF TGCAGCGTCCGACATCCAGGGAGCGAGCAGTACTTC
. many TRBJ1-1 TRBV18 CASSPQGTNTEAFF TGTGCCAGCTCACCACAGGGAACGAACACTGAAGCTTTCTTT
TRBD2 many TRBJ2-1 TRBV7-9 CASSSPAGAGEQFF TGTGCCAGCAGCTCCCCGGCGGGAGCGGGTGAGCAGTTCTTC
. many TRBJ1-1 TRBV9 CASSPYKRMNTEAFF TGTGCCAGCAGCCCTTATAAGCGCATGAACACTGAAGCTTTCTTT
. many TRBJ2-1 TRBV4-3 CASSQDFVGLSYNEQFF TGCGCCAGCAGCCAAGACTTTGTGGGACTCTCCTACAATGAGCAGTTCTTC
TRBD2 many TRBJ2-1 TRBV7-3 CASSEQAGRSSYNEQFF TGTGCCAGCAGCGAACAAGCGGGAAGAAGCTCCTACAATGAGCAGTTCTTC
TRBD2 many TRBJ2-1 TRBV9 CASGSGNLKDEQFF TGTGCCAGCGGTAGCGGGAATTTAAAGGATGAGCAGTTCTTC
. many TRBJ1-1 TRBV11-2 CASSSQGRTEAFF TGTGCCAGCAGCTCCCAAGGAAGGACTGAAGCTTTCTTT
. many TRBJ2-7 TRBV6-5 CAGGRQYF TGTGCCGGGGGTCGGCAGTACTTC
. many TRBJ2-5 TRBV11-2 CASSFQGRLNSRQETQYF TGTGCCAGCAGCTTCCAGGGGAGGTTGAACAGCCGTCAGGAGACCCAGTACTTC
TRBD2 . TRBJ2-1 TRBV6-2/TRBV6-3 CASRYPSGSFHNEQFF TGTGCCAGCAGGTACCCTAGCGGGAGCTTTCACAATGAGCAGTTCTTC
. many TRBJ1-4 TRBV7-9 CASSQGTSRSEKLFF TGTGCCAGCAGCCAAGGGACATCCAGGAGTGAAAAACTGTTTTTT
TRBD2 . TRBJ2-2 TRBV15 CATSRGTSGPTGELFF TGTGCCACCAGCAGAGGAACTAGCGGGCCAACCGGGGAGCTGTTTTTT
TRBD1 . TRBJ2-1 TRBV5-1 CASSWPGTGDEQFF TGCGCCAGCAGCTGGCCCGGGACAGGGGATGAGCAGTTCTTC
. many TRBJ1-5 TRBV20-1 CSAPGNSNQPQHF TGCAGTGCCCCCGGGAATAGCAATCAGCCCCAGCATTTT
. . TRBJ2-6 TRBV4-3 CASSQVRASGANVLTF TGCGCCAGCAGCCAGGTGAGAGCCTCTGGGGCCAACGTCCTGACTTTC
TRBD2 many TRBJ2-7 TRBV10-3 CAISEGKASGGYEQYF TGTGCCATCAGTGAGGGGAAGGCCTCGGGAGGATACGAGCAGTACTTC
. many TRBJ1-1 TRBV6-5 CASSYGGYTEAFF TGTGCCAGCAGTTACGGAGGGTACACTGAAGCTTTCTTT
. many TRBJ2-5 TRBV10-3 CAASVTADGRTQYF TGTGCCGCATCAGTGACCGCGGACGGGCGGACCCAGTACTTC